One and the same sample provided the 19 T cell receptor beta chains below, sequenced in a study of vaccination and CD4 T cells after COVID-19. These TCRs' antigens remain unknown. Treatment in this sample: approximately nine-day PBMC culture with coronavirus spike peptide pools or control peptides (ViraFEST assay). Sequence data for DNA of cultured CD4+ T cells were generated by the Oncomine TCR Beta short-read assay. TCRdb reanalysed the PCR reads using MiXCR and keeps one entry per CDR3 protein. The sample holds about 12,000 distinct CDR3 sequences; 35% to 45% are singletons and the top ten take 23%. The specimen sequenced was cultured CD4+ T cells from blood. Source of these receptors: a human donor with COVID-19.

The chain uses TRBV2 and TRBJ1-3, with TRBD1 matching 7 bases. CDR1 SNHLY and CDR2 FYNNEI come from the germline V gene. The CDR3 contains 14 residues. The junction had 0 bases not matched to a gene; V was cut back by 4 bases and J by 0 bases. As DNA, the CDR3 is TGTGCCAGCAGTGGGGACAGCTCTGGAAACACCATATATTTT. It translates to CASSGDSSGNTIYF.

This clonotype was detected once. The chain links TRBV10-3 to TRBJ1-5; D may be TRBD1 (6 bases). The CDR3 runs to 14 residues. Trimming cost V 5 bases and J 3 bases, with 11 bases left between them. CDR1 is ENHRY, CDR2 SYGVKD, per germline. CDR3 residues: CAISRRQDNQPQHF. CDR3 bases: TGTGCCATCAGTCGGAGACAGGACAATCAGCCCCAGCATTTT.

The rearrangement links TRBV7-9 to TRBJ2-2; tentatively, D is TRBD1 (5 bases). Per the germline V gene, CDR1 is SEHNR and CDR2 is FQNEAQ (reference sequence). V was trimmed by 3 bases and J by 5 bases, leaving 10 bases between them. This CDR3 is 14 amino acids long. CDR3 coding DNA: TGTGCCAGCAGCTTCACAGGTCTGACCGGGGAGCTGTTTTTT. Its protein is CASSFTGLTGELFF. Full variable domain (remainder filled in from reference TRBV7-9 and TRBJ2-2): DTGVSQNPRHKITKRGQNVTFRCDPISEHNRLYWYRQTLGQGPEFLTYFQNEAQLEKSRLLSDRFSAERPKGSFSTLEIQRTEQGDSAMYLCASSFTGLTGELFFGEGSRLTVL.

The CDR3 nucleotides are TGCAGTGCTAGGCCTAGGGGGCCTATGAGACAGACTGACTCCTACGAGCAGTACTTC. Protein: CSARPRGPMRQTDSYEQYF. The chain carries TRBV20-1 and TRBJ2-7, with 7 bases lining up with TRBD1. V was clipped by 3 bases and J by 0 bases; unmatched bases: 20. The CDR3 is made up of 19 amino acids. Germline CDR1 is DFQATT and CDR2 is SNEGSKA (reference sequence).

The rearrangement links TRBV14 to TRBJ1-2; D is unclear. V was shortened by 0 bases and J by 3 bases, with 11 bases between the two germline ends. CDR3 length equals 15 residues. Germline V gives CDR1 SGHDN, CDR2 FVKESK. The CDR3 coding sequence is TGTGCCAGCAGCCAAGAGGTCCACAGCGACTATGGCTACACCTTC. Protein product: CASSQEVHSDYGYTF.

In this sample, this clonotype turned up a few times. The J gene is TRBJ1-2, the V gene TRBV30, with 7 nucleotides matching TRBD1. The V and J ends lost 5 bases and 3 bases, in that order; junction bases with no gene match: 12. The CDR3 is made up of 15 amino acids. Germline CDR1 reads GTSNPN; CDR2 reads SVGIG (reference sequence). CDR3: CAWGEGQAVDYGYTF. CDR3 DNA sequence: TGTGCCTGGGGGGAAGGACAGGCTGTAGACTATGGCTACACCTTC. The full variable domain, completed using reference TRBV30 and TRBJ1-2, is SQTIHQWPATLVQPVGSPLSLECTVEGTSNPNLYWYRQAAGRGLQLLFYSVGIGQISSEVPQNLSASRPQDRQFILSSKKLLLSDSGFYLCAWGEGQAVDYGYTFGSGTRLTVV.

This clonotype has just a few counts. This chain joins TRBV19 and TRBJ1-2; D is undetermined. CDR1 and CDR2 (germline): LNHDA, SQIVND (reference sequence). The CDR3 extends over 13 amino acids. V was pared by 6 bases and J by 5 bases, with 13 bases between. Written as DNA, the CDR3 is TGTGCCAGTAGCCTCGGGGTTGAATATGGCTACACCTTC. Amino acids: CASSLGVEYGYTF.

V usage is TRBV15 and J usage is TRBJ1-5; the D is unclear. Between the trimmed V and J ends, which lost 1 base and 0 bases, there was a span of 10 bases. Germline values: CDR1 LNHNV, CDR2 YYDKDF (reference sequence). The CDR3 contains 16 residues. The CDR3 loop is CATSRGPANSNQPQHF. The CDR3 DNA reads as TGTGCCACCAGCAGAGGGCCGGCTAATAGCAATCAGCCCCAGCATTTT.

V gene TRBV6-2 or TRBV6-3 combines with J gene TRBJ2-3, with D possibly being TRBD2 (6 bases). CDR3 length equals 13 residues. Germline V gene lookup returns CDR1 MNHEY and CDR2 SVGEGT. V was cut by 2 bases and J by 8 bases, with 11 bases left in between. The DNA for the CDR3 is TGTGCCAGCAGTTACCCTGGGGGGTCTACGCAGTATTTT. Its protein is CASSYPGGSTQYF.

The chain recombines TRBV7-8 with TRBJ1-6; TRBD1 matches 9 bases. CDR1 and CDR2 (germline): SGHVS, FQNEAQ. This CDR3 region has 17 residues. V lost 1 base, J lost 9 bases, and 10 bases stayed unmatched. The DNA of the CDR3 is TGTGCCAGCAGCTTAGGGAGGGGACAGGGTGGTAGTTCACCCCTCCACTTT. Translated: CASSLGRGQGGSSPLHF.

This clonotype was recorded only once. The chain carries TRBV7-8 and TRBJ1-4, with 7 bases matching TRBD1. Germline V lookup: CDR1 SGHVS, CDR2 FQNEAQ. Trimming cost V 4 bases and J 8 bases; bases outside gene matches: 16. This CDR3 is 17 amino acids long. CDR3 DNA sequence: TGTGCCAGCAGCTCCCCTCCCGGGACAGTCTCGGGGGAAAAACTGTTTTTT. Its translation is CASSSPPGTVSGEKLFF. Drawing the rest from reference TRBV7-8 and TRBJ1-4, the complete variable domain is GAGVSQSPRYKVAKRGQDVALRCDPISGHVSLFWYQQALGQGPEFLTYFQNEAQLDKSGLPSDRFFAERPEGSVSTLKIQRTQQEDSAVYLCASSSPPGTVSGEKLFFGSGTQLSVL.

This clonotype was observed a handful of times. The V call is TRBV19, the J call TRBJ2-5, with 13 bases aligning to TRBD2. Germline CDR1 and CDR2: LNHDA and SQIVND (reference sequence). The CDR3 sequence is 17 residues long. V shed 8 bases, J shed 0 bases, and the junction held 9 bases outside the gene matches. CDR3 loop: CASGLRTSGGYQETQYF. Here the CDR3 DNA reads TGTGCCAGTGGCCTAAGGACTAGCGGGGGTTACCAAGAGACCCAGTACTTC.

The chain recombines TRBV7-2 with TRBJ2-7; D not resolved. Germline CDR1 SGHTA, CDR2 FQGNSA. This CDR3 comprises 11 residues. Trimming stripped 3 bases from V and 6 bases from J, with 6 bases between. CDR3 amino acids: CASSLAGEQYF. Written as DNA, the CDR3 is TGTGCCAGCAGCTTGGCAGGCGAGCAGTACTTC.

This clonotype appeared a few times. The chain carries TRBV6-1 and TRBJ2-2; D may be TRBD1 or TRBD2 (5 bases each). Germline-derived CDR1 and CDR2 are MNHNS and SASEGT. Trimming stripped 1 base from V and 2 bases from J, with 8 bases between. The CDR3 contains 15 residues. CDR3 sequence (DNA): TGTGCCAGCAGTGAAGGAGGGGTCAACACCGGGGAGCTGTTTTTT. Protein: CASSEGGVNTGELFF.

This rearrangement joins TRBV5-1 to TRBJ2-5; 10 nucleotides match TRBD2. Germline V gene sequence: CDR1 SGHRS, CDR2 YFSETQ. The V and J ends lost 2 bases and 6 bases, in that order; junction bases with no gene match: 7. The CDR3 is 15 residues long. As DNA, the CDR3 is TGCGCCAGCAGCTTCTCCGGGACTAGCGAGAAGACCCAGTACTTC. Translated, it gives CASSFSGTSEKTQYF.

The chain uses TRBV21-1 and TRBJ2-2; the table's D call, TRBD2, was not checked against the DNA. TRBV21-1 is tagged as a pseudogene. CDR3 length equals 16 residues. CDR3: CASSKGLAGPIGELFF. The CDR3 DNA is TGTGCCAGCAGCAAAGGACTAGCGGGTCCGATAGGGGAGCTGTTTTTT.

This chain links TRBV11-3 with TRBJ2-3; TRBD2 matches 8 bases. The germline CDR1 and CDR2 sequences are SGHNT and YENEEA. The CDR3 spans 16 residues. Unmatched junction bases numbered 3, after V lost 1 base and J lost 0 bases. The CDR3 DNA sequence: TGTGCCAGCAGCTTAGGCCAGCGGGAGAGCACAGATACGCAGTATTTT. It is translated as CASSLGQRESTDTQYF. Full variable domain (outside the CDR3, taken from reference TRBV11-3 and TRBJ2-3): EAGVVQSPRYKIIEKKQPVAFWCNPISGHNTLYWYLQNLGQGPELLIRYENEEAVDDSQLPKDRFSAERLKGVDSTLKIQPAELGDSAVYLCASSLGQRESTDTQYFGPGTRLTVL.

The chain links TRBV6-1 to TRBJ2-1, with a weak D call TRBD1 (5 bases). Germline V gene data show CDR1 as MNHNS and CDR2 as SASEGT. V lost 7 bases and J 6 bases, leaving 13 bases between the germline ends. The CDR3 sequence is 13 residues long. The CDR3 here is CASINQGPNEQFF. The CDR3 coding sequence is TGTGCCAGCATCAACCAGGGCCCCAATGAGCAGTTCTTC.

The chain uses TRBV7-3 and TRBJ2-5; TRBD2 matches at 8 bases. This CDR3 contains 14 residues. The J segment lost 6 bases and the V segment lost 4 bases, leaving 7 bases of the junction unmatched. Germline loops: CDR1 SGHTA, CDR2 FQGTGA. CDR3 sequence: CASSSFAGGQTQYF. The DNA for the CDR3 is TGTGCCAGCAGCTCCTTTGCGGGGGGACAGACCCAGTACTTC.